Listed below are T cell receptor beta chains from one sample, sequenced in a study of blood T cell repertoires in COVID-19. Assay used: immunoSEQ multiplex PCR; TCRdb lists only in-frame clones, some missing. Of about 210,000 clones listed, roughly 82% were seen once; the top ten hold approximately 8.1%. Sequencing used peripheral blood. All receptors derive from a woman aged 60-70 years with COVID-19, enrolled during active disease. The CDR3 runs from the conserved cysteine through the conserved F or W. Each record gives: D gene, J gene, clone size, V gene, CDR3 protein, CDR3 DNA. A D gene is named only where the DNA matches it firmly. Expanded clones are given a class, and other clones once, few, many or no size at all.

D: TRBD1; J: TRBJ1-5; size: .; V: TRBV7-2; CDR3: CASSKRGQPNQPQHF; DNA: TGTGCCAGCAGCAAAAGGGGGCAGCCCAATCAGCCCCAGCATTTT
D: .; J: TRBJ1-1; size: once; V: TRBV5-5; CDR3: CASSWAGDTEAFF; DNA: TGTGCCAGCAGCTGGGCGGGAGACACTGAAGCTTTCTTT
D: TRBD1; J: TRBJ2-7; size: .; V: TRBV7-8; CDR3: CASSRDRNSYEQYF; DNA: TGTGCCAGCAGTCGGGACAGAAACTCCTACGAGCAGTACTTC
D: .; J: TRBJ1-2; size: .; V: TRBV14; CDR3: CASSQDAGWYGYTF; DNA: TGTGCCAGCAGCCAAGATGCGGGTTGGTATGGCTACACCTTC
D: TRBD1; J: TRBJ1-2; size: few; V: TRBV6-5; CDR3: CAAGVEDRGGYGYTF; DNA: TGTGCCGCGGGAGTTGAAGACAGGGGCGGCTATGGCTACACCTTC
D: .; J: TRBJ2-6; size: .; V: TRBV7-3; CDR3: CASSLRAGEPGANVLTF; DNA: TGTGCCAGCAGCTTACGAGCTGGGGAGCCTGGGGCCAACGTCCTGACTTTC
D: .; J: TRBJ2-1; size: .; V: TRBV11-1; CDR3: CASSSHGFSYNEQFF; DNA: TGTGCCAGCAGCTCGCACGGGTTTTCCTACAATGAGCAGTTCTTC
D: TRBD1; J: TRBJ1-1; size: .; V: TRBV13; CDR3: CASSLEQGVGSAEAFF; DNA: TGTGCCAGCAGCTTAGAACAGGGGGTTGGGAGCGCTGAAGCTTTCTTT
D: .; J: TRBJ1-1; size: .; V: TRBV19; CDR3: CASSPGMKEAEAFF; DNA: TGTGCCAGTAGTCCTGGGATGAAGGAGGCTGAAGCTTTCTTT
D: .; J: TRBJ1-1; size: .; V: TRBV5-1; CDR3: CASSPDGGQGEAFF; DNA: TGCGCCAGCAGTCCCGATGGGGGACAAGGTGAAGCTTTCTTT
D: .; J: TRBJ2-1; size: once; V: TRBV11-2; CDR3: CASSLQRTTYNEQFF; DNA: TGTGCCAGCAGCTTACAGCGGACTACCTACAATGAGCAGTTCTTC
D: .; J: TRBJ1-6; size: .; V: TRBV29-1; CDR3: CSVGENSPLHF; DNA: TGCAGCGTCGGAGAGAATTCACCCCTCCACTTT
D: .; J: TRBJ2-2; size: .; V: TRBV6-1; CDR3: CASSEQVAENTGELFF; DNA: TGTGCCAGCAGTGAACAGGTAGCGGAGAACACCGGGGAGCTGTTTTTT
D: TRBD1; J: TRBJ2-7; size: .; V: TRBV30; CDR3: CAWSGLPGQATYEQYF; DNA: TGTGCCTGGAGTGGTCTCCCGGGACAGGCAACCTACGAGCAGTACTTC
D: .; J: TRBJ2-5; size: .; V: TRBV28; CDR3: CASSLTRGKETQYF; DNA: TGTGCCAGCAGTTTAACCAGGGGTAAAGAGACCCAGTACTTC
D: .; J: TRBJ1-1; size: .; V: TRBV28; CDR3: CASRPVNTEAFF; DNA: TGTGCCAGCAGACCGGTGAACACTGAAGCTTTCTTT
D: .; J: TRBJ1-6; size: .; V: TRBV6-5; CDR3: CASSLGGGVEAPLHF; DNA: TGTGCCAGCAGCCTCGGGGGGGGAGTGGAGGCACCCCTCCACTTT
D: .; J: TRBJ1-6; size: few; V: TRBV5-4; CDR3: CASSLAQGLRSPLHF; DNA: TGTGCCAGCAGCTTGGCCCAGGGCTTGAGATCACCCCTCCACTTT
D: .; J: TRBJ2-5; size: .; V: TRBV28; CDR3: CASSLDTRLDGTQYF; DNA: TGTGCCAGCAGTTTGGACACCCGGCTGGACGGGACCCAGTACTTC
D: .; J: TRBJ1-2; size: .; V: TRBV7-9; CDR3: CASSWTASATNGYTF; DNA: TGTGCCAGCAGCTGGACAGCCTCCGCGACCAATGGCTACACCTTC
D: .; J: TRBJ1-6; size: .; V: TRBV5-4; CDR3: CASSLGGGYSSPLHF; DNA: TGTGCCAGCAGCTTGGGAGGGGGTTATAGTTCACCCCTCCACTTT
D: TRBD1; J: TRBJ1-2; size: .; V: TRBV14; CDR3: CASSPGQALLYGYTF; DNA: TGTGCCAGCAGCCCGGGACAGGCTTTACTATATGGCTACACCTTC
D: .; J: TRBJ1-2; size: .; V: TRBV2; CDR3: CASSDSGIRRTF; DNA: TGTGCCAGCAGTGATTCGGGTATAAGGCGGACCTTC
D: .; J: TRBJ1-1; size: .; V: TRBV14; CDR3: CASSRAFRTEAFF; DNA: TGTGCCAGCAGCCGAGCGTTTCGAACTGAAGCTTTCTTT
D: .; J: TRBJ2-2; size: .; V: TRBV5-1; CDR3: CASSLIRDTGELFF; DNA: TGCGCCAGCAGCTTAATCAGGGACACCGGGGAGCTGTTTTTT
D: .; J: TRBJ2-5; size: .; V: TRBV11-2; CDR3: CASSLGRGPPQETQYF; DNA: TGTGCCAGCAGCTTAGGCAGGGGTCCCCCCCAAGAGACCCAGTACTTC
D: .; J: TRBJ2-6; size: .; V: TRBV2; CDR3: CASSDGASGANVLTF; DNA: TGTGCCAGCAGTGATGGGGCCTCTGGGGCCAACGTCCTGACTTTC